This T cell receptor beta chain appears in the sequencing data of a study of OX40 agonist ivuxolimab in advanced cancers. Study information: The patients got ivuxolimab, which is an agonistic anti-OX40 (CD134) antibody. Those treated in dose escalation had hepatocellular carcinoma, melanoma, renal cell cancer or head and neck cancer.

Trimming shortened V by 6 bases and J by 6 bases, and 6 bases separated the two germline ends. CDR1 and CDR2 from the germline V gene are LNHDA and SQIVND (reference sequence). The CDR3 is made up of 11 amino acids. Assay used: immunoSEQ multiplex PCR; TCRdb lists only in-frame clones, some missing. The profile shows over 35,000 clones, just under 90% of them singletons. The V gene is TRBV19, the J gene TRBJ2-1, with D hard to call. The specimen was CD4+ or CD8+ T cells sorted from blood, collected in a trial of the OX40 agonist ivuxolimab. The source is an adult with an advanced solid tumor such as melanoma, head and neck, liver or kidney cancer. DNA for the CDR3: TGTGCCAGTAGCCAAACCAATGAGCAGTTCTTC. Amino acid sequence: CASSQTNEQFF.